This T cell receptor (beta chain) was identified in a study of cytomegalovirus exposure and HLA in healthy donors. From germline, CDR1 is LNHDA and CDR2 SQIVND (reference sequence). V was pared by 4 bases and J by 4 bases, with 11 bases between. The CDR3 is 14 amino acids. PCR primers comprised 60 Vbeta and 13 Jbeta primers. Generated by immunoSEQ multiplex PCR, the TCRdb table keeps only in-frame clones and is missing some. There are about 60,000 clones in the sample, with about 10% held by the top ten. The source is a man over 45 in good health and CMV-seropositive. The chain uses TRBV19 and TRBJ1-3; D is perhaps TRBD1 (5 bases). The sequencing sample was made of PBMCs. CDR3 coding DNA: TGTGCCAGTAGTAAGGGACTCGGGGGAAACACCATATATTTT. Its translation is CASSKGLGGNTIYF.